This T cell receptor beta chain emerged from a study of blood T cells in healthy people across ages. In its sample, this clonotype was seen a few times. V was trimmed by 2 bases and J by 8 bases, leaving 12 bases between them. Germline V lookup: CDR1 SGDLS, CDR2 YYNGEE. This CDR3 region has 13 residues. The second PCR ran about 7 to 12 cycles with a sample-barcoded 5' primer and J-beta primers. TCRdb reprocessed the 5' RACE reads with MiXCR, giving one entry per CDR3 protein. The sample has 800,000 or so distinct CDR3 sequences; roughly 25% are singletons. These data were also reused for a study on T cells of mothers and their children.

The sequence was obtained from a boy between 10 and 17 years old in good health. J is TRBJ2-3 and V is TRBV9; the D gene is possibly TRBD1 (6 bases). Material: blood. This CDR3 is CASSVHQDSTQYF. The DNA of the CDR3 is TGTGCCAGCAGCGTGCACCAGGACAGTACGCAGTATTTT.